These 2 T cell receptor beta chains originate from one sample sequenced in a study of neurological immune-mediated disorders. TCRdb passed the 5' RACE reads through MiXCR, listing each CDR3 protein once. The sample includes 20,000 to 30,000 distinct CDR3 sequences, roughly 7% of them seen just once. The specimen sequenced was PBMCs. Source of these receptors: a middle-aged woman in good health.

This clonotype came up many times. The rearrangement joins TRBV7-2 to TRBJ2-2; 8 bases line up with TRBD2. Germline CDR1 and CDR2: SGHTA and FQGNSA. V lost 4 bases, J lost 4 bases, and 5 bases stayed unmatched. This CDR3 is built from 15 residues. The CDR3 protein is CASSYGGGRTGELFF. CDR3 in DNA: TGTGCCAGCAGCTACGGCGGGGGGCGCACCGGGGAGCTGTTTTTT.

This clonotype was recorded at least ten times. This chain uses TRBV29-1 with TRBJ2-1; TRBD1 agrees at 12 bases. After removal of 7 bases from V and 8 bases from J, the junction contained 3 bases not matched to a gene. This CDR3 spans 12 amino acids. In germline, CDR1 is SQVTM, CDR2 ANQGSEA. The CDR3: CSAGQGADEQFF. CDR3 bases: TGCAGCGCGGGACAGGGGGCAGATGAGCAGTTCTTC.